These 4 T cell receptor beta chains were all obtained from the same sample, sequenced in a study of blood T cell repertoires in COVID-19. The assay was immunoSEQ multiplex PCR, and TCRdb's table has in-frame clones only and misses some. Of around 440,000 clones detected, roughly 88% appear once; the ten largest clones hold roughly 12%. Material: peripheral blood. These receptors were obtained from a woman aged 45 to 65 with COVID-19, enrolled during active disease.

The rearrangement links TRBV4-2 to TRBJ1-2, with TRBD1 matching over 7 bases. Germline V CDR1 and CDR2: LGHNA, YNFKEQ. V was pared by 4 bases and J by 4 bases, with 9 bases of the junction left unmatched. The CDR3 has 15 residues. CDR3 protein: CASSPLGQSLYGYTF. CDR3 bases: TGTGCCAGCAGCCCTTTGGGACAGTCCCTCTATGGCTACACCTTC.

The rearrangement uses TRBV2 and TRBJ1-5; a possible D gene is TRBD1 (5 bases). Germline CDR1 reads SNHLY; CDR2 reads FYNNEI. V lost 6 bases, J lost 4 bases, and 13 bases lay in between. This CDR3 is built from 14 residues. Here the CDR3 reads CASSGGLGNQPQHF. CDR3 nucleotides: TGTGCCAGCAGCGGGGGTTTAGGGAATCAGCCCCAGCATTTT.

The V gene is TRBV7-9, the J gene TRBJ1-1; 9 bases are shared with TRBD1. The CDR3 runs 15 residues. The V gene's germline CDR1 is SEHNR and CDR2 FQNEAQ (reference sequence). After removal of 2 bases from V and 11 bases from J, the junction contained 12 bases not matched to a gene. The CDR3 sequence: CASSLFQGTGQVAFF. The CDR3 DNA reads as TGTGCCAGCAGCTTATTCCAGGGGACAGGGCAGGTGGCTTTCTTT.

This chain links TRBV7-9 with TRBJ1-1; D gene uncertain. The germline V and J ends were trimmed by 6 bases and 6 bases, with 20 bases remaining between them. The V gene's germline CDR1 is SEHNR and CDR2 FQNEAQ (reference sequence). The CDR3 is 15 amino acids. CDR3 sequence: CASRNFPPPPPEAFF. In DNA form, the CDR3 reads TGTGCCAGCAGAAATTTTCCCCCTCCCCCCCCTGAAGCTTTCTTT. Drawing the rest from reference TRBV7-9 and TRBJ1-1, the complete variable domain is DTGVSQNPRHKITKRGQNVTFRCDPISEHNRLYWYRQTLGQGPEFLTYFQNEAQLEKSRLLSDRFSAERPKGSFSTLEIQRTEQGDSAMYLCASRNFPPPPPEAFFGQGTRLTVV.